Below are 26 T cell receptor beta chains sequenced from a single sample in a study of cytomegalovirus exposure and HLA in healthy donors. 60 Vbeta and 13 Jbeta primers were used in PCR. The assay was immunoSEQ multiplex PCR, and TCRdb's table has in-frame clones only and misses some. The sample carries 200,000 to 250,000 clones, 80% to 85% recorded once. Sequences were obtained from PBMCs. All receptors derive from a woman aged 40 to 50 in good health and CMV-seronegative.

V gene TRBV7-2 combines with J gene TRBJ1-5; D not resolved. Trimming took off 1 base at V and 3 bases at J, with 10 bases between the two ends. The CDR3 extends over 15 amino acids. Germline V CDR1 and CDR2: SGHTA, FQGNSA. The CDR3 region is CASSLGSQLNQPQHF. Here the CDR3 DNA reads TGTGCCAGCAGCTTAGGGTCACAGCTCAATCAGCCCCAGCATTTT.

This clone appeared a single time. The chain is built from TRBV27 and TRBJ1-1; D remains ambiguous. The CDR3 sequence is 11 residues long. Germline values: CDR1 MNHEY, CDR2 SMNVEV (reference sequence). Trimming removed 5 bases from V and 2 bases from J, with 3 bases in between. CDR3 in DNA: TGTGCCAGCAGTCAAAACACTGAAGCTTTCTTT. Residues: CASSQNTEAFF.

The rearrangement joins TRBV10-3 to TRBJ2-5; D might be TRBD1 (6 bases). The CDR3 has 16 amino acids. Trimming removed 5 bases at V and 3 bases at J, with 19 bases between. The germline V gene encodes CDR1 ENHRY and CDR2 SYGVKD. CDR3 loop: CAISPTGSEGKETQYF. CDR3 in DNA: TGTGCCATCAGTCCAACAGGGTCCGAGGGTAAAGAGACCCAGTACTTC.

CDR3 DNA sequence: TGTGCCAGCAGCTTGATCGCCCTAGCGGGAGATGAGACAGATACGCAGTATTTT. Protein product: CASSLIALAGDETDTQYF. The chain links TRBV5-8 to TRBJ2-3; 10 bases line up with TRBD2. The J segment lost 3 bases and the V segment lost 1 base, leaving 11 bases of the junction unmatched. This CDR3 contains 18 residues. Looked up from germline, CDR1 is SGHTS and CDR2 is YDEGEE.

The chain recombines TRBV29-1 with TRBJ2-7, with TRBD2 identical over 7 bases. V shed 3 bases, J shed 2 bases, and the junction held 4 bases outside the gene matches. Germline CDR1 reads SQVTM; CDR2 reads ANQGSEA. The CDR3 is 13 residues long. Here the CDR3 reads CSVDGGGPYEQYF. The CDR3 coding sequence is TGCAGCGTTGATGGGGGGGGACCCTACGAGCAGTACTTC.

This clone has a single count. The DNA for the CDR3 is TGCAGCGTTTTTTGGGCGAGCTCCTACGAGCAGTACTTC. Residues: CSVFWASSYEQYF. The rearrangement uses TRBV29-1 and TRBJ2-7; D call uncertain. V lost 5 bases, J lost 0 bases, and 11 bases lay in between. From germline, CDR1 is SQVTM and CDR2 ANQGSEA. The CDR3 loop spans 13 amino acids.

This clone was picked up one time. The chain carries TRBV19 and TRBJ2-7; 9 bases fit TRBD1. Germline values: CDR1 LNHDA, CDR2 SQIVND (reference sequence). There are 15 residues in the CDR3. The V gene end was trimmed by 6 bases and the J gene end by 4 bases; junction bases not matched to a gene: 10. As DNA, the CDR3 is TGTGCCAGTAGCCCGAGGGGGACAGGGATGTACGAGCAGTACTTC. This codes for CASSPRGTGMYEQYF.

In DNA, the CDR3 is TGCGCCAGCAGCCAAGGCCACGGTCCAGGGGGGACCCTCCACTTT. It is translated as CASSQGHGPGGTLHF. The chain joins TRBV4-1 to TRBJ1-6; TRBD1 aligns across 7 bases. Losses at the gene ends were 1 base for V and 14 bases for J; bases not matched to a gene: 11. CDR1 and CDR2 from the germline V gene are MGHRA and YSYEKL. The CDR3 runs 15 residues.

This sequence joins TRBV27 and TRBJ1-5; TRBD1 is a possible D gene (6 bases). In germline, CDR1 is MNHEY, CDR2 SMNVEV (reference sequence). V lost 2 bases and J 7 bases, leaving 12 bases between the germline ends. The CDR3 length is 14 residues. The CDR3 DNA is TGTGCCAGCAGTTTAGTCAGGGGCTGGCAGCCCCAGCATTTT. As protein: CASSLVRGWQPQHF.

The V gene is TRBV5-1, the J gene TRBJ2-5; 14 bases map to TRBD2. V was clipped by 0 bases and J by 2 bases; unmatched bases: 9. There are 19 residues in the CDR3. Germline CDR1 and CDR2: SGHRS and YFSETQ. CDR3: CASSLVGTSGRGEQETQYF. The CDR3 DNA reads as TGCGCCAGCAGCTTGGTGGGGACTAGCGGGAGAGGTGAGCAAGAGACCCAGTACTTC. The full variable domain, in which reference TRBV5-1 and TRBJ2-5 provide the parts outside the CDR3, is KAGVTQTPRYLIKTRGQQVTLSCSPISGHRSVSWYQQTPGQGLQFLFEYFSETQRNKGNFPGRFSGRQFSNSRSEMNVSTLELGDSALYLCASSLVGTSGRGEQETQYFGPGTRLLVL.

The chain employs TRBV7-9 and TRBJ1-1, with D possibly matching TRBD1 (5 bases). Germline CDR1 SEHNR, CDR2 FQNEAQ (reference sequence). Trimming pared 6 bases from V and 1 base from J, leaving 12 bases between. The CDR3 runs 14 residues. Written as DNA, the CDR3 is TGTGCCAGCAGTTATACGGGGGGGAACACTGAAGCTTTCTTT. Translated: CASSYTGGNTEAFF.

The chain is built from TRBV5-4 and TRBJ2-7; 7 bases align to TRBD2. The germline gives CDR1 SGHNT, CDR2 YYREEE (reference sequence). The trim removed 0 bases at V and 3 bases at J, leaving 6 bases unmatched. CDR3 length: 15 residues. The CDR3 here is CASSLDGGSFYEQYF. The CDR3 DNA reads TGTGCCAGCAGCTTGGATGGCGGGAGTTTCTACGAGCAGTACTTC.

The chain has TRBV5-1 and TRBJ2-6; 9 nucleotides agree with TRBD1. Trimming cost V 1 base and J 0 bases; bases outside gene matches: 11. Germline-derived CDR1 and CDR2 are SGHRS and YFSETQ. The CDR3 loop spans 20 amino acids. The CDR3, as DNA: TGCGCCAGCAGCTTGACGGGACAGGGAATTATTTCCTCTGGGGCCAACGTCCTGACTTTC. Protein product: CASSLTGQGIISSGANVLTF.

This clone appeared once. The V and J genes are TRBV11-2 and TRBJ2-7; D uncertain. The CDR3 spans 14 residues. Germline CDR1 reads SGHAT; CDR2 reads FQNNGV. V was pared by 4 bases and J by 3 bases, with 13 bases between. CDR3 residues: CASSSPLVFYEQYF. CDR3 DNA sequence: TGTGCCAGCAGCTCTCCTCTAGTTTTCTACGAGCAGTACTTC.

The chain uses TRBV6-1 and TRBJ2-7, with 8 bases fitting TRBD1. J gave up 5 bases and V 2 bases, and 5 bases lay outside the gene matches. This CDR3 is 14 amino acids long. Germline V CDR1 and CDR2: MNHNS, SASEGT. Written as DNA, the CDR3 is TGTGCCAGCAGTGAATGGACAGGGCTCAACGAGCAGTACTTC. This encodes CASSEWTGLNEQYF.

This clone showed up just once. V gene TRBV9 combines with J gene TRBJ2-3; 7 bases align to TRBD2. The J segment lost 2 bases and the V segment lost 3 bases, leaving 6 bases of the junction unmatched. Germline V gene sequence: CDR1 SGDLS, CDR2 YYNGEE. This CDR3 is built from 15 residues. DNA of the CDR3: TGTGCCAGCAGCGAGCGCGGGAGACACACAGATACGCAGTATTTT. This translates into CASSERGRHTDTQYF.

In DNA, the CDR3 is TGCGCCAGCAGCCAAGGAAGAGTAGCGGGAGCCGGGGAGCTGTTTTTT. This encodes CASSQGRVAGAGELFF. The chain carries TRBV4-1 and TRBJ2-2; TRBD2 aligns across 9 bases. CDR1 and CDR2 from the germline V gene are MGHRA and YSYEKL. This CDR3 comprises 16 residues. The J segment lost 6 bases and the V segment lost 1 base, leaving 6 bases of the junction unmatched.

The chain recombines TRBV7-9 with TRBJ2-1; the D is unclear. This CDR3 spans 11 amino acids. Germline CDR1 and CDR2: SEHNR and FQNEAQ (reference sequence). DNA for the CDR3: TGTGCTGCGGCGCAGATCAATGAGCAGTTCTTC. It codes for CAAAQINEQFF.

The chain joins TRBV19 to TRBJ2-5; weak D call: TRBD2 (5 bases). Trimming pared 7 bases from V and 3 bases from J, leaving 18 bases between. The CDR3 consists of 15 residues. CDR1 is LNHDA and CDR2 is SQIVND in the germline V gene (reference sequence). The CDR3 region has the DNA TGTGCCAGTAATGATGCCGGGGAAGGAGAAGAGACCCAGTACTTC. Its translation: CASNDAGEGEETQYF.

Here the CDR3 DNA reads TGCGCCAGCAGCCTAGCAATCTCCGGGACAGGGGGCGAAAAACTGTTTTTT. It codes for CASSLAISGTGGEKLFF. The J gene is TRBJ1-4, the V gene TRBV5-1; 12 bases fit TRBD1. J lost 8 bases, V lost 4 bases, and 12 bases had no gene match. The CDR3 length is 17 residues. The V gene's germline CDR1 is SGHRS and CDR2 YFSETQ.

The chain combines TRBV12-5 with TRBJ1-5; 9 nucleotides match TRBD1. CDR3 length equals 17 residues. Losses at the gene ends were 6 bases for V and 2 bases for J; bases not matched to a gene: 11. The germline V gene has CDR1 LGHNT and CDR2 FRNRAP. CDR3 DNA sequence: TGTGCTAGTGGCTGGGGGGACAGGGTTTTGGGCAATCAGCCCCAGCATTTT. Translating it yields CASGWGDRVLGNQPQHF. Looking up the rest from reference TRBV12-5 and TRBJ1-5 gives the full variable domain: DARVTQTPRHKVTEMGQEVTMRCQPILGHNTVFWYRQTMMQGLELLAYFRNRAPLDDSGMPKDRFSAEMPDATLATLKIQPSEPRDSAVYFCASGWGDRVLGNQPQHFGDGTRLSIL.

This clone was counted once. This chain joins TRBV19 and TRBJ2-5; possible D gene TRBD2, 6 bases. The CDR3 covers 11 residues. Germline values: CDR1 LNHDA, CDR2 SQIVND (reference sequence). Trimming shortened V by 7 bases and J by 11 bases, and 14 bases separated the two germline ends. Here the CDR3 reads CASTLGLDQYF. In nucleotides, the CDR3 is TGTGCCAGTACCCTGGGACTCGATCAGTACTTC.

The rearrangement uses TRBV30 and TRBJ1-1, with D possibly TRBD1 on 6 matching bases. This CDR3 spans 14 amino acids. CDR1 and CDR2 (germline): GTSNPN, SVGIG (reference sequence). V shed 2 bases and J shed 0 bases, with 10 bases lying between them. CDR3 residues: CAWSYGQLNTEAFF. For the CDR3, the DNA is TGTGCCTGGAGTTACGGACAGTTGAACACTGAAGCTTTCTTT. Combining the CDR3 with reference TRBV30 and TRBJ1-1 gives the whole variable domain SQTIHQWPATLVQPVGSPLSLECTVEGTSNPNLYWYRQAAGRGLQLLFYSVGIGQISSEVPQNLSASRPQDRQFILSSKKLLLSDSGFYLCAWSYGQLNTEAFFGQGTRLTVV.

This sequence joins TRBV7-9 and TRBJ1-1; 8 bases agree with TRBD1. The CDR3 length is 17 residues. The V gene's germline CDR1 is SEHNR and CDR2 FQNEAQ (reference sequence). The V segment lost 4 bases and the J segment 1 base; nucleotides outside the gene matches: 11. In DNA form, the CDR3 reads TGTGCCAGCAGCTCCCCCCAGGGGGCAAACGGGAACACTGAAGCTTTCTTT. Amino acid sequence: CASSSPQGANGNTEAFF.

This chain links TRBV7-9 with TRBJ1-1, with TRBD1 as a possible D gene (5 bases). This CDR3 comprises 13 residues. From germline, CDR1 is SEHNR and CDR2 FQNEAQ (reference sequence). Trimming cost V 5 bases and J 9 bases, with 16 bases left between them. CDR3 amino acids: CASSLQEGIKAFF. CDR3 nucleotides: TGTGCCAGCAGCCTACAGGAGGGGATAAAAGCTTTCTTT.

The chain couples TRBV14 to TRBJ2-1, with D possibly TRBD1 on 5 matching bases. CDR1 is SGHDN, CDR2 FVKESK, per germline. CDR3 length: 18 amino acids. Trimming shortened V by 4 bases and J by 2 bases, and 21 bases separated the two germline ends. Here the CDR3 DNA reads TGTGCCAGCAGCCGCAGAAAGGGGCTCCATGGACCCTACAATGAGCAGTTCTTC. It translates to CASSRRKGLHGPYNEQFF. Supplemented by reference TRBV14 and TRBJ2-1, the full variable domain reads EAGVTQFPSHSVIEKGQTVTLRCDPISGHDNLYWYRRVMGKEIKFLLHFVKESKQDESGMPNNRFLAERTGGTYSTLKVQPAELEDSGVYFCASSRRKGLHGPYNEQFFGPGTRLTVL.